This T cell receptor beta chain is from a study of CXCR3-negative and CXCR3-positive naive CD8 T cells. Whole-study findings and limits: Similar TRBV-TRBJ gene usage was seen in naive CXCR3-negative and CXCR3-positive cells, but not in memory cells. The study found more hydrophobic TRB CDR3s in CXCR3-positive naive cells than in CXCR3-negative naive cells. Comparison of naive subsets found surface CD5 to be comparable, and TCR strength was inferred on the basis of TRB CDR3 properties.

CDR1 and CDR2 from the germline V gene are GTSNPN and SVGIG (reference sequence). The CDR3 sequence is 14 residues long. To note about this clonotype: Antigen unknown.

Preparation of TRB cDNA libraries relied on 5' RACE carrying UMI labels. No DNA is given; TCRdb re-called the 5' RACE reads and lists each CDR3 protein once. The table lists just under 65,000 distinct CDR3 sequences. Sequences were obtained from naive CXCR3+ CD8+ T cells from blood. Subset: CD45RO-CCR7+CD27+CD95- naive CD8+ T cells expressing CXCR3 (TNR3+). This TCR was recovered from a human donor in good health. Some clones in this sample may be carry-over from other donors' samples. This sequence joins TRBV30 and TRBJ2-1; TCRdb picks TRBD1, but there is no DNA to check that call. The CDR3 loop is CAWSYGQGLTEQFF.